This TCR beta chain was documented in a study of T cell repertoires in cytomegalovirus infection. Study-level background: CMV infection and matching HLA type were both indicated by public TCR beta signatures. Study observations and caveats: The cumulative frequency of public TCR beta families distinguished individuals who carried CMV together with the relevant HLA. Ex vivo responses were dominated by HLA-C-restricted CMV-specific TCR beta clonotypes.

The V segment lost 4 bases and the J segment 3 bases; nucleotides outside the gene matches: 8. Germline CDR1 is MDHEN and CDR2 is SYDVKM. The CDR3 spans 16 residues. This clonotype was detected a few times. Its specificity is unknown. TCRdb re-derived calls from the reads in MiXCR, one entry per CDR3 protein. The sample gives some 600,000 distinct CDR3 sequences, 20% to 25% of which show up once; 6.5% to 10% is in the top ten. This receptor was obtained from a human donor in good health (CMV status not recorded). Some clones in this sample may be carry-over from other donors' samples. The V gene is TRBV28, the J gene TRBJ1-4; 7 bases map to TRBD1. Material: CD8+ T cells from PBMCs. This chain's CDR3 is CASSSAPGQSNEKLFF. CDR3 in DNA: TGTGCCAGCAGTTCCGCTCCGGGACAGTCTAATGAAAAACTGTTTTTT. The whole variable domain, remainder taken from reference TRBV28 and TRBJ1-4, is DVKVTQSSRYLVKRTGEKVFLECVQDMDHENMFWYRQDPGLGLRLIYFSYDVKMKEKGDIPEGYSVSREKKERFSLILESASTNQTSMYLCASSSAPGQSNEKLFFGSGTQLSVL.